This T cell receptor (beta chain) was sequenced for a study of Ad26.COV2.S vaccination and SARS-CoV-2 variants (dated by TCRdb to 2020 to 2022). In the study overall: Donors in the vaccine arm were drawn from COV1001, a multicentre, randomized, double-blind, placebo-controlled phase I-IIa trial testing Ad26.COV2.S in healthy adults. Investigators did not know the trial group allocation while performing experiments and assessing outcomes. Trial participants were randomized into five groups of five: low-dose or high-dose Ad26.COV2.S given once or twice, or placebo on both occasions. Sequencing of the TCRbeta repertoire served to evaluate the specificity and breadth of SARS-CoV-2-reactive T cell receptors following Ad26.COV2.S vaccination. Dosing of Ad26.COV2.S was intramuscular, at either 5x10^10 or 1x10^11 viral particles, delivered as one shot or as two shots spaced 56 days apart. The TCR-sequenced set comprised approximately 32 samples: 19 Ad26.COV2.S vaccine recipients, 5 placebo recipients and 8 SARS-CoV-2 convalescent individuals. The full study reports these points: Substantial breadth of spike-specific CD8+ and CD4+ T cell responses was reported after vaccination. Ad26.COV2.S recipients had higher spike-specific TCR breadth than placebo recipients (P = 0.0014). Vaccine and placebo recipients had comparable non-spike TCR breadth, which fits with the vaccine containing only spike. According to the authors, total T cell responses may have been underestimated by the TCR breadth and depth analyses. The study was not powered to compare responses between vaccine doses or regimens.

Including the terminal cysteine and phenylalanine, the CDR3 comprises 14 residues. Just CDR3 DNA is preserved here, 42 bases in frame from base 1. Deletion took 2 bases off V and 11 bases off J, with a span of 16 bases between the germline ends. The germline V gene (reference sequence) supplies CDR1 MNHEY and CDR2 SMNVEV. Taken with the paper, the label for treatment or condition translates to: 19 received Ad26.COV2.S at low or high dose, single or two shots; roughly 5 received placebo; per-sample allocation not given. Repertoires of vaccine and placebo recipients were sequenced from samples collected on day 63 after the first injection. Cohort 1b enrolled some 25 adults aged 18-55 years at a single site in Boston, USA, between 29 July and 7 August 2020. Ad26.COV2.S was a replication-incompetent adenovirus type 26 vector expressing a prefusion-stabilized SARS-CoV-2 spike protein from the original Wuhan strain.

As to this clone: The target of this receptor is not known. Per-base quality was not reported, and no clone a single base away is much larger than it.

The immunoSEQ Assay was the method used to sequence TCRbeta CDR3 regions. After extraction, genomic DNA underwent amplification by bias-controlled multiplex PCR, followed by high-throughput sequencing. The paper's data handling went like this. To quantify the absolute abundance of every unique TCRbeta CDR3 region, sequences were collapsed and filtered. Usable DNA was measured by amplifying reference genes present in all nucleated cells, and TCRbeta template counts were normalized to that usable DNA to estimate T cell fraction. Repertoire TCRs were annotated as SARS-CoV-2-specific when V gene, CDR3 amino acid sequence and J gene were exactly matched to a known reactive TCR set. MIRA supplied the reference SARS-CoV-2 TCR set, which was filtered for enrichment in COVID-19-positive ImmuneCODE repertoires so that public or cross-reactive TCRs were removed. Drawing on the MIRA antigens, annotated TCRs were analysed further at the level of specific ORF or position within ORF. Breadth was defined as the number of annotated unique rearrangements divided by the total number of unique productive rearrangements, and depth was defined as the summed frequency of the annotated unique rearrangements. Two-sided Wilcoxon rank-sum tests were applied when comparing TCR breadth between groups. This immuneACCESS table, as held by TCRdb, lists in-frame sequences with V and J called but not all clones. Of the missing ones, under half trace to an unresolved V gene in checked studies; the others have no known cause. That table gives V, J and clone size, and the DNA gave D and trimming. This sample is represented by a few hundred thousand clones; 75% to 90% of them were singletons. The ten largest clones add up to approximately 5.8% of the sample.

This chain is built from TRBV27 and TRBJ1-5, with an unclear D gene assignment. Sequencing used peripheral blood, obtained in a trial of Ad26.COV2.S vaccine versus placebo. The TCR comes from a person between 18 and 59 years old who received the Ad26.COV2.S COVID-19 vaccine or a placebo. The DNA sequence follows: TGTGCCAGCAGTTTAAAGTCCGCGGCCCGGACCCAGCATTTT. The resulting protein is CASSLKSAARTQHF.